This T cell receptor beta chain is drawn from a study of a mutant IDH1 vaccine in newly diagnosed glioma. Study context: Vaccination started 4-6 weeks after radiotherapy alone, or with temozolomide cycles. Patients arrived already treated with radiotherapy, temozolomide, or both, most having had both. V12 occurred at week 35 and V13 at week 47.

Libraries were prepared by immunoSEQ multiplex PCR; TCRdb keeps only in-frame clonotypes and omits some of them. The repertoire has tens of thousands of clones, approximately 80% of them found once; the top ten carry 4.5% to 5.5%. This clone was recorded once. Its antigen is undetermined. The V gene's germline CDR1 is MDHEN and CDR2 SYDVKM. Trimming took off 2 bases at V and 0 bases at J, with 11 bases between the two ends. The length of the CDR3 is 16 residues. Stated time point: week 35, safety follow-up. All doses held 300 ug of mutant IDH1 20-mer peptide, with topical imiquimod. The study enrolled donors with new WHO grade 3 or 4 IDH1-mutant, ATRX-lost astrocytomas.

Sequenced here: PBMCs, sampled from a glioma patient whose treatment included an IDH1 peptide vaccine. The chain uses TRBV28 and TRBJ1-5; D is unresolved. This receptor was identified in a woman in her forties or fifties with glioma. In nucleotides, the CDR3 is TGTGCCAGCAGTTTAAGAAAACTCCTTAGCAATCAGCCCCAGCATTTT. Protein product: CASSLRKLLSNQPQHF.